Presented here are 15 T cell receptor beta chains from one specimen sequenced in a study of T-cell memory formation after mild COVID-19. TCRdb analysed the 5' RACE reads with MiXCR anew, one entry per CDR3 protein. This table has 380,000 or so distinct CDR3 sequences, 14% appearing once. Input material: PBMCs or a T cell subset sorted from them (not recorded which). These receptors were collected from a man in his late teens or twenties who had mild COVID-19 (a few samples of this study predate the infection). Cell type and time point are not known.

A word on this clonotype: This is likely a read error, given that the CDR3 carries no conserved phenylalanine or tryptophan at its end. This chain links TRBV4-2 with TRBJ2-1; possible D gene TRBD2, 6 bases. The V gene lost 3 bases and the J gene lost 10 bases, with 13 bases spanning the gap. The CDR3 runs 13 residues. The germline V gene has CDR1 LGHNA and CDR2 YNFKEQ. The CDR3 loop reads CASSQPPGEEQFL. The CDR3 nucleotides are TGTGCCAGCAGCCAGCCCCCGGGGGAAGAGCAGTTCTTA.

V gene TRBV12-3 or TRBV12-4 combines with J gene TRBJ2-1; 9 positions match TRBD2. J lost 9 bases, V lost 6 bases, and 3 bases had no gene match. The CDR3 spans 12 residues. CDR3 nucleotide sequence: TGTGCCAGCAGCCCTAGCGGGATTGAGCAGTTCTTC. Translated: CASSPSGIEQFF.

This clonotype was counted between two and nine times. The rearrangement joins TRBV5-1 to TRBJ2-2, with D hard to call. V dropped 1 base and J dropped 5 bases, with 6 bases sitting between them. CDR3 length: 13 residues. Per germline, CDR1 SGHRS and CDR2 YFSETQ. CDR3 sequence (DNA): TGCGCCAGCAGCTTGCAAGCGACCGGGGAGCTGTTTTTT. The encoded protein is CASSLQATGELFF.

The V call is TRBV30, the J call TRBJ2-5, with D perhaps assigned TRBD1 or TRBD2 (5 bases each). The CDR3 has 13 residues. The V gene lost 4 bases and the J gene lost 4 bases, with 13 bases spanning the gap. The germline V gene has CDR1 GTSNPN and CDR2 SVGIG (reference sequence). The CDR3 loop reads CAWKPGQRETQYF. CDR3 coding DNA: TGTGCCTGGAAACCGGGGCAGCGAGAGACCCAGTACTTC.

Only a few counts were recorded for this clonotype. The rearrangement joins TRBV18 to TRBJ2-5; a weak D match, TRBD2 (6 bases). Trimming shortened V by 1 base and J by 2 bases, and 14 bases separated the two germline ends. This CDR3 region has 16 residues. Germline lookup yields CDR1 KGHSH and CDR2 LQKENI. CDR3 region: CASSPQESAGQETQYF. CDR3 DNA sequence: TGTGCCAGCTCACCACAAGAATCGGCGGGGCAAGAGACCCAGTACTTC.

This clonotype was counted only a few times. This CDR3 reads CASSLGGGGSETQYF. The CDR3 DNA reads as TGTGCCAGCAGTTTAGGCGGGGGGGGCAGCGAGACCCAGTACTTC. This chain joins TRBV12-3 or TRBV12-4 and TRBJ2-5; 9 nucleotides line up with TRBD2. The CDR3 is made up of 15 amino acids. V lost 1 base, J lost 5 bases, and 5 bases stayed unmatched.

The chain joins TRBV18 to TRBJ1-1, with a weak D call TRBD1 (5 bases). Looked up from germline, CDR1 is KGHSH and CDR2 is LQKENI. The CDR3 contains 15 residues. Deletions cut 3 bases from V and 6 bases from J, with 17 bases between. CDR3 DNA: TGTGCCAGCTCACCGCCAGGGCGCGGGAGCCCTGAAGCTTTCTTT. This gives the protein CASSPPGRGSPEAFF.

J is TRBJ2-1 and V is TRBV5-6, with D possibly matching TRBD1 (5 bases). Germline V gives CDR1 SGHDT, CDR2 YYEEEE. This CDR3 comprises 14 residues. Trimming removed 3 bases from V and 3 bases from J, with 10 bases in between. CDR3 sequence reads: CASSSLQGYNEQFF. DNA of the CDR3: TGTGCCAGCAGCTCTCTGCAGGGCTACAATGAGCAGTTCTTC.

This clonotype was seen a few times. A single base separates this from a much larger clone, so it may be a read error. This chain links TRBV11-3 with TRBJ2-2; possible D gene TRBD1, 6 bases. CDR1 is SGHNT, CDR2 YENEEA, per germline. This CDR3 is built from 14 residues. V was cut by 1 base and J by 4 bases, with 7 bases left in between. The CDR3 protein is CASSLGTATGELFF. The CDR3 coding sequence is TGTGCCAGCAGCTTAGGGACAGCCACCGGGGAGCTGTTTTTT.

The rearrangement uses TRBV11-2 and TRBJ1-3; D gene unclear. V was clipped by 1 base and J by 0 bases, with 13 bases between them. The germline V gene encodes CDR1 SGHAT and CDR2 FQNNGV. CDR3 size: 17 residues. Written as DNA, the CDR3 is TGTGCCAGCAGCTTAGTAGCGCTCCCGAGCTCTGGAAACACCATATATTTT. Protein sequence: CASSLVALPSSGNTIYF.

J is TRBJ2-3 and V is TRBV4-3; a possible D gene is TRBD2 (7 bases). CDR1 and CDR2 (germline): LGHNA, YSLEER. V lost 3 bases and J 4 bases, leaving 11 bases between the germline ends. CDR3 size: 14 residues. The CDR3 DNA reads TGCGCCAGCAGCCAGGGGGGGCCCGCAGATACGCAGTATTTT. Translation gives CASSQGGPADTQYF.

V and J are TRBV10-3 and TRBJ1-1; D is unresolved. CDR1 and CDR2 (germline): ENHRY, SYGVKD. The CDR3 sequence is 14 residues long. Trimming cost V 6 bases and J 1 base, with 12 bases left between them. The CDR3 sequence is CAIRFGQENTEAFF. CDR3 DNA: TGTGCCATCAGGTTCGGTCAGGAGAACACTGAAGCTTTCTTT.

The rearrangement uses TRBV9 and TRBJ2-3; 7 nucleotides agree with TRBD2. The germline gives CDR1 SGDLS, CDR2 YYNGEE. The CDR3 spans 19 residues. V was pared by 1 base and J by 2 bases, with 16 bases of the junction left unmatched. CDR3 coding DNA: TGTGCCAGCAGCGTATATCGGGGGGTCCTCCGTGACCCCACAGATACGCAGTATTTT. Translated, it gives CASSVYRGVLRDPTDTQYF.

This clonotype was seen a few times. The gene calls are TRBV7-9 and TRBJ2-2; 7 bases fit TRBD1. The length of the CDR3 is 15 residues. The V and J ends lost 5 bases and 1 base, in that order; junction bases with no gene match: 4. CDR1 and CDR2 from the germline V gene are SEHNR and FQNEAQ (reference sequence). The CDR3 here is CASSPGQQNTGELFF. CDR3 coding DNA: TGTGCCAGCAGCCCGGGACAGCAGAACACCGGGGAGCTGTTTTTT.

This chain joins TRBV6-5 and TRBJ2-7, with TRBD2 identical over 8 bases. With V trimmed by 7 bases and J by 4 bases, 6 bases remained unmatched. The CDR3 loop spans 13 amino acids. Germline V lookup: CDR1 MNHEY, CDR2 SVGAGI. The CDR3 protein is CASNPGGAYEQYF. In DNA, the CDR3 is TGTGCCAGCAACCCCGGGGGGGCGTACGAGCAGTACTTC.